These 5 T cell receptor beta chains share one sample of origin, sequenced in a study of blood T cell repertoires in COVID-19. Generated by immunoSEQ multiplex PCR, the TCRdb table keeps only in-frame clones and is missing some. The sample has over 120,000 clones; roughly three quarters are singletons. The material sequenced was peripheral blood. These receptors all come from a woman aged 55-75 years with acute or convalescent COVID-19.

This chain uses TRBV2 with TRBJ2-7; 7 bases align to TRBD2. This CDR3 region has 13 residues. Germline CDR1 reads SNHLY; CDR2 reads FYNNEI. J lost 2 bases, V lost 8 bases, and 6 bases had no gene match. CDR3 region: CASGTSVAYEQYF. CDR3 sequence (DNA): TGTGCCAGCGGCACTAGCGTTGCCTACGAGCAGTACTTC.

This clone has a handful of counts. In DNA, the CDR3 is TGCGCCAGCAGCTTGGGAGGGATCAGCAATCAGCCCCAGCATTTT. Encoded protein: CASSLGGISNQPQHF. This sequence joins TRBV5-1 and TRBJ1-5; no firm D call. Germline CDR1 reads SGHRS; CDR2 reads YFSETQ. Trimming cost V 0 bases and J 1 base, with 8 bases left between them. The CDR3 covers 15 residues.

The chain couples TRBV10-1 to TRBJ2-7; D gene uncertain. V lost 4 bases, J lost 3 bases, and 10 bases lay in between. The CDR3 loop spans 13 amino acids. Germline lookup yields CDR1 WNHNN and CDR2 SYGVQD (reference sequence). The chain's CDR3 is CASSASSGYEQYF. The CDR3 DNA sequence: TGCGCCAGCAGTGCCTCGTCGGGCTACGAGCAGTACTTC.

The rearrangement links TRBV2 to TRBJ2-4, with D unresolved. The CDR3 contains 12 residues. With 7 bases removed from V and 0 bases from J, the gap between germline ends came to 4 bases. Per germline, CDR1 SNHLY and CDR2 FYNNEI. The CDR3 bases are TGTGCCAGCATCGGAGCCAAAAACATTCAGTACTTC. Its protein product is CASIGAKNIQYF.

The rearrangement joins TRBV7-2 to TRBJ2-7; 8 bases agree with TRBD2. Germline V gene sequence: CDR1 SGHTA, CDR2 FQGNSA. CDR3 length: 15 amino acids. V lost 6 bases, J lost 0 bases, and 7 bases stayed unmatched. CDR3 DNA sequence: TGTGCCAGCAGTCGTAGCGGGGATCCCTCCTACGAGCAGTACTTC. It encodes CASSRSGDPSYEQYF.